A single sample gave rise to the 27 T cell receptor beta chains below, sequenced in a study of T cell changes during pregnancy in multiple sclerosis. The table came from immunoSEQ multiplex PCR; TCRdb's copy has only in-frame clones and leaves some out. Of some 55,000 clones in the sample, about 87% are singletons; the top ten hold about 5.2%. Sequencing input: peripheral blood from another person, used as feeder cells. The receptor source for this set is a human donor whose cells served as feeder cells for cultures in a pregnancy study.

The rearrangement joins TRBV9 to TRBJ2-3, with D possibly matching TRBD2 (7 bases). Trimming took 3 bases from V and 6 from J, leaving 23 bases between them. Germline CDR1 and CDR2: SGDLS and YYNGEE. The CDR3 sequence is 17 residues long. The CDR3 loop reads CASSGNRDYNYLDTQYF. The DNA for the CDR3 is TGTGCCAGCAGCGGAAACAGGGACTACAACTATCTGGATACGCAGTATTTT.

V and J are TRBV4-2 and TRBJ2-3; 8 nucleotides line up with TRBD2. CDR3 length: 18 residues. V was clipped by 0 bases and J by 2 bases; unmatched bases: 10. CDR1 is LGHNA and CDR2 is YNFKEQ in the germline V gene. The chain's CDR3 is CASSQDIAGGDTTDTQYF. CDR3 sequence (DNA): TGTGCCAGCAGCCAAGATATTGCCGGGGGGGATACCACAGATACGCAGTATTTT.

The chain is built from TRBV30 and TRBJ1-4, with D perhaps TRBD1 (5 bases). CDR3 length: 14 amino acids. V was shortened by 1 base and J by 8 bases, with 14 bases between the two germline ends. Germline CDR1 GTSNPN, CDR2 SVGIG (reference sequence). CDR3 loop: CAWSGEQAWEKLFF. CDR3 nucleotides: TGTGCCTGGAGTGGGGAACAGGCTTGGGAAAAACTGTTTTTT.

This clone was detected only a few times. This rearrangement joins TRBV27 to TRBJ1-5; 9 bases fit TRBD1. The junction had 20 bases not matched to a gene; V was cut back by 1 base and J by 7 bases. Germline V gives CDR1 MNHEY, CDR2 SMNVEV (reference sequence). CDR3 length equals 20 residues. In nucleotides, the CDR3 is TGTGCCAGCAGTTTATGGGGGGACAGGGTGACGGGCGGGGCAGGGCAGCCCCAGCATTTT. This gives the protein CASSLWGDRVTGGAGQPQHF.

The genes are TRBV7-9 and TRBJ1-2; D unclear. The germline CDR1 and CDR2 sequences are SEHNR and FQNEAQ (reference sequence). The V gene lost 1 base and the J gene lost 4 bases, with 7 bases spanning the gap. The length of the CDR3 is 13 residues. The CDR3 loop is CASSLEAGYGYTF. The CDR3 DNA reads TGTGCCAGCAGCTTAGAGGCAGGCTATGGCTACACCTTC. Complete variable domain (other parts from reference TRBV7-9 and TRBJ1-2): DTGVSQNPRHKITKRGQNVTFRCDPISEHNRLYWYRQTLGQGPEFLTYFQNEAQLEKSRLLSDRFSAERPKGSFSTLEIQRTEQGDSAMYLCASSLEAGYGYTFGSGTRLTVV.

The chain carries TRBV25-1 and TRBJ2-5; TRBD1 agrees at 7 bases. Germline loops: CDR1 MGHDK, CDR2 SYGVNS. V trimming: 5 bases; J trimming: 5 bases; junction bases outside the gene matches: 5. This CDR3 is 13 amino acids long. The CDR3 protein is CASSKTGAETQYF. The CDR3 DNA sequence: TGTGCCAGCAGTAAAACAGGGGCGGAGACCCAGTACTTC.

This clone was seen just once. This chain links TRBV4-2 with TRBJ2-1; TRBD2 agrees at 7 bases. There are 15 residues in the CDR3. V shed 1 base and J 7 bases; nucleotides not matched to a gene: 7. The germline CDR1 and CDR2 sequences are LGHNA and YNFKEQ. CDR3 sequence reads: CASSQAGGRGNEQFF. The CDR3, as DNA: TGTGCCAGCAGCCAAGCTGGGGGGAGGGGTAATGAGCAGTTCTTC.

The V gene is TRBV6-1, the J gene TRBJ1-1; the D gene is possibly TRBD1 (6 bases). The CDR3 has 13 amino acids. V lost 4 bases, J lost 8 bases, and 14 bases lay in between. Germline loops: CDR1 MNHNS, CDR2 SASEGT. CDR3 residues: CASSGQGLFEAFF. The CDR3, as DNA: TGTGCCAGCAGTGGTCAGGGGCTCTTCGAAGCTTTCTTT.

The J gene is TRBJ2-3, the V gene TRBV5-4, with 11 bases aligning to TRBD1. CDR3 length: 16 residues. After removal of 2 bases from V and 6 bases from J, the junction contained 8 bases not matched to a gene. Germline CDR1 SGHNT, CDR2 YYREEE (reference sequence). The CDR3 loop reads CASSFSQGQGADTQYF. The CDR3 DNA is TGTGCCAGCAGCTTCTCCCAAGGACAGGGGGCCGATACGCAGTATTTT. The entire variable domain, with the rest obtained from reference TRBV5-4 and TRBJ2-3, is as follows: ETGVTQSPTHLIKTRGQQVTLRCSSQSGHNTVSWYQQALGQGPQFIFQYYREEENGRGNFPPRFSGLQFPNYSSELNVNALELDDSALYLCASSFSQGQGADTQYFGPGTRLTVL.

The V gene is TRBV28, the J gene TRBJ2-7, with D possibly called TRBD1 or TRBD2 (5 bases each). The germline V and J ends were trimmed by 7 bases and 10 bases, with 20 bases remaining between them. This CDR3 is built from 13 residues. Per germline, CDR1 MDHEN and CDR2 SYDVKM. The CDR3 loop reads CASTSGQTTGQYF. CDR3 DNA: TGTGCCAGCACCTCGGGGCAGACCACGGGTCAGTACTTC.

V is TRBV15 and J is TRBJ2-5; 9 nucleotides match TRBD1. V shed 2 bases and J 4 bases; nucleotides not matched to a gene: 8. The germline gives CDR1 LNHNV, CDR2 YYDKDF (reference sequence). CDR3 length: 16 residues. This CDR3 is CATSRLLQGAGETQYF. CDR3 nucleotides: TGTGCCACCAGCAGACTATTACAGGGGGCTGGAGAGACCCAGTACTTC.

V is TRBV5-1 and J is TRBJ1-6; D remains ambiguous. There are 14 residues in the CDR3. V lost 1 base and J 9 bases, leaving 11 bases between the germline ends. CDR1 and CDR2 (germline): SGHRS, YFSETQ. The DNA of the CDR3 is TGCGCCAGCAGCTTGTCGGATCCGACTTCACCCCTCCACTTT. It is translated as CASSLSDPTSPLHF.

The chain joins TRBV9 to TRBJ2-2, with a weak D call TRBD1 (6 bases). The length of the CDR3 is 14 residues. The V and J ends lost 4 bases and 3 bases respectively, with 10 bases between them. The germline V gene encodes CDR1 SGDLS and CDR2 YYNGEE. CDR3: CASSSTGYTGELFF. CDR3 sequence (DNA): TGTGCCAGCAGCTCCACAGGGTACACCGGGGAGCTGTTTTTT.

The CDR3 loop reads CAWSVGNSYEQYF. The CDR3 coding sequence is TGTGCCTGGAGTGTCGGGAACTCCTACGAGCAGTACTTC. This chain uses TRBV30 with TRBJ2-7; TRBD2 is a possible D gene (5 bases). V lost 0 bases and J 0 bases, leaving 6 bases between the germline ends. The length of the CDR3 is 13 residues. Per germline, CDR1 GTSNPN and CDR2 SVGIG (reference sequence).

This clone was picked up a small number of times. V is TRBV5-1 and J is TRBJ2-5; 8 bases line up with TRBD1. This CDR3 has 15 amino acids. In germline, CDR1 is SGHRS, CDR2 YFSETQ. The V and J ends lost 4 bases and 2 bases, in that order; junction bases with no gene match: 7. Here the CDR3 reads CASSPLTGEQETQYF. The CDR3 DNA sequence: TGCGCCAGCAGCCCGTTGACAGGGGAGCAAGAGACCCAGTACTTC.

The CDR3 coding sequence is TGCGCCAGCAGCTTGGACGGGTCCGATCAGCCCCAGCATTTT. Protein product: CASSLDGSDQPQHF. V gene TRBV5-1 combines with J gene TRBJ1-5; no clear D gene. Trimming stripped 0 bases from V and 5 bases from J, with 9 bases between. Germline CDR1 is SGHRS and CDR2 is YFSETQ. This CDR3 is 14 amino acids long. Filled out from reference TRBV5-1 and TRBJ1-5, the complete variable domain reads KAGVTQTPRYLIKTRGQQVTLSCSPISGHRSVSWYQQTPGQGLQFLFEYFSETQRNKGNFPGRFSGRQFSNSRSEMNVSTLELGDSALYLCASSLDGSDQPQHFGDGTRLSIL.

J is TRBJ1-1 and V is TRBV30; D is unclear. This CDR3 comprises 14 residues. Deletions cut 0 bases from V and 1 base from J, with 9 bases between. Germline values: CDR1 GTSNPN, CDR2 SVGIG (reference sequence). CDR3 region: CAWSVLRRNTEAFF. The CDR3 coding sequence is TGTGCCTGGAGTGTACTCAGGAGGAACACTGAAGCTTTCTTT.

J is TRBJ1-1 and V is TRBV19; D unresolved. This CDR3 contains 12 residues. Germline loops: CDR1 LNHDA, CDR2 SQIVND (reference sequence). V lost 9 bases and J lost 4, with 12 bases in between. The CDR3, as DNA: TGTGCCAGCTCAACGTTGGGCACTGAAGCTTTCTTT. It specifies CASSTLGTEAFF.

The chain joins TRBV4-3 to TRBJ2-7; TRBD1 is a possible D gene (5 bases). The V end was cut by 0 bases, the J end by 9 bases, with 15 bases between. This CDR3 spans 14 amino acids. In germline, CDR1 is LGHNA, CDR2 YSLEER. The CDR3 reads CASSQDTGSPRQYF. Here the CDR3 DNA reads TGCGCCAGCAGCCAAGATACAGGTAGCCCTCGGCAGTACTTC.

The rearrangement uses TRBV7-8 and TRBJ2-2; D is possibly TRBD2 (6 bases). Trimming removed 3 bases from V and 3 bases from J, with 11 bases in between. Germline values: CDR1 SGHVS, CDR2 FQNEAQ. CDR3 length: 15 amino acids. For the CDR3, the DNA is TGTGCCAGCAGCTTTGCGGGGTTCGACACCGGGGAGCTGTTTTTT. Protein sequence: CASSFAGFDTGELFF.

The V and J genes are TRBV5-4 and TRBJ2-4; possibly TRBD2 for D (6 bases). Looked up from germline, CDR1 is SGHNT and CDR2 is YYREEE (reference sequence). Trimming pared 3 bases from V and 2 bases from J, leaving 9 bases between. The CDR3 runs 14 residues. The CDR3 DNA is TGTGCCAGCAGCTCTGGGGGGACCAAAAACATTCAGTACTTC. This translates into CASSSGGTKNIQYF.

The rearrangement uses TRBV29-1 and TRBJ2-7, with 7 bases identical to TRBD2. J lost 5 bases, V lost 7 bases, and 11 bases had no gene match. The CDR3 runs to 13 residues. Germline V gene lookup returns CDR1 SQVTM and CDR2 ANQGSEA. CDR3 DNA sequence: TGCAGCGCCGGAGGGATAGCGGGCGACGAGCAGTACTTC. This sequence encodes CSAGGIAGDEQYF.

In this sample, this clone turned up once. The J gene is TRBJ2-7, the V gene TRBV7-9; D is undetermined. This CDR3 is 14 amino acids long. Per germline, CDR1 SEHNR and CDR2 FQNEAQ (reference sequence). Trimming shortened V by 5 bases and J by 6 bases, and 17 bases separated the two germline ends. The CDR3 DNA reads as TGTGCCAGCAGCCCAACCCCCAGTACTGGCGAGCAGTACTTC. Translating gives CASSPTPSTGEQYF.

The V gene is TRBV18, the J gene TRBJ2-5, with D unresolved. V was clipped by 6 bases and J by 1 base, with 12 bases between them. The CDR3 contains 14 residues. Germline loops: CDR1 KGHSH, CDR2 LQKENI. The CDR3 here is CASSPTPLQETQYF. The DNA of the CDR3 is TGTGCCAGCTCCCCGACACCCCTCCAAGAGACCCAGTACTTC.

CDR3 nucleotides: TGTGCCAGCAGCTTAAAGACAGGCTACGAGCAGTACTTC. Protein: CASSLKTGYEQYF. The chain carries TRBV7-2 and TRBJ2-7; D may be TRBD1 (6 bases). The CDR3 has 13 amino acids. Germline CDR1 reads SGHTA; CDR2 reads FQGNSA. Trimming stripped 2 bases from V and 3 bases from J, with 8 bases between.

The chain joins TRBV7-9 to TRBJ1-1; possibly TRBD1 for D (6 bases). V dropped 2 bases and J dropped 0 bases, with 7 bases sitting between them. CDR1 is SEHNR and CDR2 is FQNEAQ in the germline V gene (reference sequence). This CDR3 has 14 residues. CDR3 protein: CASSLTGMNTEAFF. As DNA, the CDR3 is TGTGCCAGCAGCTTAACAGGGATGAACACTGAAGCTTTCTTT.

The chain links TRBV6-6 to TRBJ2-5; D remains ambiguous. Germline CDR1 and CDR2: MNHNY and SVGAGI (reference sequence). The CDR3 contains 12 residues. Trimming removed 2 bases from V and 1 base from J, with 2 bases in between. The chain's CDR3 is CASSYAQETQYF. CDR3 bases: TGTGCCAGCAGTTACGCCCAAGAGACCCAGTACTTC.